The following is a TCR beta chain sequence with its context. Its cognate antigen is unknown. These data are taken from a study of long-term antiretroviral therapy in people with HIV. Study results and limitations: No data were available on ART adherence, viral resistance or therapy changes.

The assay, immunoSEQ v3.0, was run at survey level. Method: immunoSEQ multiplex PCR; TCRdb's copy keeps in-frame clones and lacks some. This sample yields under 25,000 clones, of which about 92% are seen a single time; 7% to 10% belongs to the top ten. Sequences were derived from unsorted PBMCs, sampled 7.6 years after starting antiretroviral therapy. The receptor's source is a woman aged 40 to 50 with HIV.

The CDR3 protein is CASSLGQGAEGYTF. DNA of the CDR3: TGTGCCAGCAGCTTAGGACAGGGGGCTGAGGGCTACACCTTC. The rearrangement links TRBV7-2 to TRBJ1-2; 10 bases line up with TRBD1. Germline V lookup: CDR1 SGHTA, CDR2 FQGNSA. The J segment lost 8 bases and the V segment lost 1 base, leaving 4 bases of the junction unmatched. The CDR3 is 14 amino acids.